The subject of this entry is one T cell receptor beta chain. The antigen is not known. V was clipped by 2 bases and J by 3 bases; unmatched bases: 11. Germline CDR1 is MNHEY and CDR2 is SVGEGT. The CDR3 length is 17 residues. The table came from immunoSEQ multiplex PCR; TCRdb's copy has only in-frame clones and leaves some out. The table lists more than 100,000 clones, 88% of them singletons. These data come from a study of T cell responses to AZD1222 COVID-19 vaccine. Study-wide points: Clonal diversity may have been underestimated, and the donors were mostly white British, with more females than males.

V is TRBV6-2 or TRBV6-3 and J is TRBJ1-1; 8 positions agree with TRBD1. The receptor was derived from an adult in good health. Specimen: peripheral blood, collected on day 0 of AZD1222 vaccination. CDR3 loop: CASSYPDREGGDTEAFF. The CDR3 nucleotides are TGTGCCAGCAGTTACCCGGACAGGGAAGGGGGGGACACTGAAGCTTTCTTT.